This TCR beta chain was found in a study of CXCR3-negative and CXCR3-positive naive CD8 T cells. Findings and limits, study-wide: In CXCR3-positive naive cells, the TRB CDR3s were more hydrophobic than in CXCR3-negative naive cells.

Preparation of TRB cDNA libraries relied on 5' RACE carrying UMI labels. TCRdb reprocessed the 5' RACE reads and reports one entry per CDR3 protein, with no DNA. The table for this sample gives 100,000 or so distinct CDR3 sequences. Germline V gene sequence: CDR1 LGHNT, CDR2 FRNRAP. The CDR3 spans 13 residues. Subsets of CD8+ T cells were each sorted in triplicate at approximately 270,000 cells apiece. As regards this clonotype: Its antigen is unknown.

The sequenced material came from naive CXCR3+ CD8+ T cells from blood. Subset reported: CD45RO-CCR7+CD27+CD95- naive CD8+ T cells expressing CXCR3 (TNR3+). This TCR came from a human donor in good health. Some clones in this sample may be carry-over from other donors' samples. V is TRBV12-5 and J is TRBJ2-1. This CDR3 is CASGISLTAEQFF.